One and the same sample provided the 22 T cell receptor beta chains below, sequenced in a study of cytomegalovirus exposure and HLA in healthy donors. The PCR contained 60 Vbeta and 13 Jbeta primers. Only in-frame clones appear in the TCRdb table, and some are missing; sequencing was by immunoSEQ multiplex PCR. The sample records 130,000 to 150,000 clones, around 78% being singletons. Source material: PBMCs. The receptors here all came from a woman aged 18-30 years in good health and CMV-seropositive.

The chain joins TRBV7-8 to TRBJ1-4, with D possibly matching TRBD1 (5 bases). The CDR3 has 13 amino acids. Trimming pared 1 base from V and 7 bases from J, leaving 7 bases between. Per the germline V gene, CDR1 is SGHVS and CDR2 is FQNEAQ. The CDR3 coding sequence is TGTGCCAGCAGCTTAGGGGGGGGTGAAAAACTGTTTTTT. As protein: CASSLGGGEKLFF.

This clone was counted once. In DNA, the CDR3 is TGCGCCAGCAGCCCCGCAAAAGGGGGACAAGAGACCCAGTACTTC. Its translation: CASSPAKGGQETQYF. The chain employs TRBV5-1 and TRBJ2-5, with D possibly TRBD1 on 6 matching bases. Germline CDR1 reads SGHRS; CDR2 reads YFSETQ. V dropped 4 bases and J dropped 2 bases, with 15 bases sitting between them. This CDR3 is 15 amino acids long.

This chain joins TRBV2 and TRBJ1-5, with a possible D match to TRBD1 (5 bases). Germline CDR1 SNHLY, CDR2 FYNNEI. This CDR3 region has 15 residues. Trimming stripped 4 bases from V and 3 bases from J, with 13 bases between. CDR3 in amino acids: CASSAGWRANQPQHF. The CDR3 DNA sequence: TGTGCCAGCAGTGCAGGGTGGAGGGCCAATCAGCCCCAGCATTTT.

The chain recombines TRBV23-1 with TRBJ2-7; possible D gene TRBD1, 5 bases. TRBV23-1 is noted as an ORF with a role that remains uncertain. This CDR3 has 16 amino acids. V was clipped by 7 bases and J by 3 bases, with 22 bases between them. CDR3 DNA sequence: TGCGCCAGCATCTCAAGGTCAGCAGGGTGCTTCTACGAGCAGTACTTC. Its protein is CASISRSAGCFYEQYF.

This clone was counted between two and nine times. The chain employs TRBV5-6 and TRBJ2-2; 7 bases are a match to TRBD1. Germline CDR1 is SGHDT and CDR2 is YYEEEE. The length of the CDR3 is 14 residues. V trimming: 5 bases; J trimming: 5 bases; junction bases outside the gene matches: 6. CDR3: CASRTAGGTGELFF. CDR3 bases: TGTGCCAGCAGGACGGCAGGGGGTACCGGGGAGCTGTTTTTT.

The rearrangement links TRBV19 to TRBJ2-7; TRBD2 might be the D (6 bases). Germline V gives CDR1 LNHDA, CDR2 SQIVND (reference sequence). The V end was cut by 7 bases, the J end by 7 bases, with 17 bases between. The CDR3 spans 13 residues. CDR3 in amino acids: CASTGQAGSEQYF. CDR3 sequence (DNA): TGTGCCAGTACCGGTCAGGCGGGGAGTGAGCAGTACTTC.

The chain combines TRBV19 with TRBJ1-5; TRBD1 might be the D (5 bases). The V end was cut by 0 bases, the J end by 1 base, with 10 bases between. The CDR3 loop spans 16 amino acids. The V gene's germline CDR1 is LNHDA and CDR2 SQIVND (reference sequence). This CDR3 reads CASSIEEGVSNQPQHF. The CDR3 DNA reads TGTGCCAGTAGTATAGAGGAAGGGGTCAGCAATCAGCCCCAGCATTTT. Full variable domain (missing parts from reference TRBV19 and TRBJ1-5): DGGITQSPKYLFRKEGQNVTLSCEQNLNHDAMYWYRQDPGQGLRLIYYSQIVNDFQKGDIAEGYSVSREKKESFPLTVTSAQKNPTAFYLCASSIEEGVSNQPQHFGDGTRLSIL.

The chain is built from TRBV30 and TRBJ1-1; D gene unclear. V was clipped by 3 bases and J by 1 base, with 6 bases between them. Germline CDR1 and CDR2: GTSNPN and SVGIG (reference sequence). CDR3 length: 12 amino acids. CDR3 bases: TGTGCCTGGAGCAGGCGGAACACTGAAGCTTTCTTT. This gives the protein CAWSRRNTEAFF.

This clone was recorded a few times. DNA of the CDR3: TGCGCCAGCAGACCCTCGACAGGGGTGGCTAATGAAAAACTGTTTTTT. It encodes CASRPSTGVANEKLFF. J is TRBJ1-4 and V is TRBV5-1; TRBD1 matches at 8 bases. The CDR3 totals 16 residues. J lost 3 bases, V lost 5 bases, and 9 bases had no gene match. CDR1 and CDR2 from the germline V gene are SGHRS and YFSETQ.

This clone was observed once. The CDR3 region is CASSPTSGGAYEQYF. CDR3 bases: TGCGCCAGCAGTCCAACTAGCGGGGGGGCCTACGAGCAGTACTTC. The rearrangement links TRBV10-2 to TRBJ2-7; TRBD2 aligns across 13 bases. In germline, CDR1 is WSHSY, CDR2 SAAADI. Trimming cost V 5 bases and J 2 bases; bases outside gene matches: 3. CDR3 size: 15 residues.

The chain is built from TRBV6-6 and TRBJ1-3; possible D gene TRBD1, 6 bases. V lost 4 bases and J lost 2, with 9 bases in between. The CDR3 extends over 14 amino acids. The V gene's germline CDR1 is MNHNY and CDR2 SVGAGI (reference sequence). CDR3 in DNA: TGTGCCAGCAGTTTTCAGGGGACTGGAAACACCATATATTTT. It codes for CASSFQGTGNTIYF.

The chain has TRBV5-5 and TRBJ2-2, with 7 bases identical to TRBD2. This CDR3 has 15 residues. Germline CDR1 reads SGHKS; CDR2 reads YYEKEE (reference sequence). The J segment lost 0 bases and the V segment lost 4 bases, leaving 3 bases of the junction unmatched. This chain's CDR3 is CASSPGGSNTGELFF. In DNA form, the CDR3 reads TGTGCCAGCAGCCCCGGGGGGTCGAACACCGGGGAGCTGTTTTTT.

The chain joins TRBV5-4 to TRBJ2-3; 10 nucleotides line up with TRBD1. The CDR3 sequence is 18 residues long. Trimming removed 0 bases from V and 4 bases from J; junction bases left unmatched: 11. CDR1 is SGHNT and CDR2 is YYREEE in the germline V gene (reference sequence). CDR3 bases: TGTGCCAGCAGCTTGGACATATCGACAGGGGGCTTCGCAGATACGCAGTATTTT. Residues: CASSLDISTGGFADTQYF.

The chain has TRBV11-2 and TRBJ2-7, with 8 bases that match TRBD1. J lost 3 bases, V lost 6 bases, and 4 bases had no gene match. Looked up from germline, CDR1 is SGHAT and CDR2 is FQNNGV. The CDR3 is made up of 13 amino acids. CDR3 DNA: TGTGCCAGCAGACGGACAGGGAGCTACGAGCAGTACTTC. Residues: CASRRTGSYEQYF. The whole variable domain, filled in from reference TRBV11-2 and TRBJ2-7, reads EAGVAQSPRYKIIEKRQSVAFWCNPISGHATLYWYQQILGQGPKLLIQFQNNGVVDDSQLPKDRFSAERLKGVDSTLKIQPAKLEDSAVYLCASRRTGSYEQYFGPGTRLTVT.

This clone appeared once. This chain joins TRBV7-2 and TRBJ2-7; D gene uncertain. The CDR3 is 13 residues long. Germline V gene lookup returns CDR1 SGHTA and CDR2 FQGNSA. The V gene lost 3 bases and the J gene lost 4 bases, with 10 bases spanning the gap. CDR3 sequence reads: CASSFPGGYEQYF. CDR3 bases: TGTGCCAGCAGCTTCCCGGGTGGTTACGAGCAGTACTTC.

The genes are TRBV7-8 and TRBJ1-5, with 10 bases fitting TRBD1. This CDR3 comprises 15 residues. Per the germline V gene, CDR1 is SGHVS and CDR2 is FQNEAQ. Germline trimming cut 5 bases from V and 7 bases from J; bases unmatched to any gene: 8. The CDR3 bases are TGTGCCAGCAGCCGGGGACAGGGGACGGGGCAGCCCCAGCATTTT. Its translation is CASSRGQGTGQPQHF.

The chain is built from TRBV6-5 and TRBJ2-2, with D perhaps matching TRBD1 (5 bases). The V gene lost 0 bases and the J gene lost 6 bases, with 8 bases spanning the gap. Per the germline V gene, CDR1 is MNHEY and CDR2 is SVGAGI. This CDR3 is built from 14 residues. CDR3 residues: CASSYSTGPGELFF. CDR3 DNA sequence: TGTGCCAGCAGTTACTCCACAGGACCCGGGGAGCTGTTTTTT.

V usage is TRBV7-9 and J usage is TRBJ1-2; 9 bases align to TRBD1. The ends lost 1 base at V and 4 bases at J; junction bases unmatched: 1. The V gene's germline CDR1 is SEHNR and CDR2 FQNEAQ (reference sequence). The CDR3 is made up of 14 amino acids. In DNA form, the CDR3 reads TGTGCCAGCAGCTTAGTGGACAGGGGCTATGGCTACACCTTC. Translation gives CASSLVDRGYGYTF.

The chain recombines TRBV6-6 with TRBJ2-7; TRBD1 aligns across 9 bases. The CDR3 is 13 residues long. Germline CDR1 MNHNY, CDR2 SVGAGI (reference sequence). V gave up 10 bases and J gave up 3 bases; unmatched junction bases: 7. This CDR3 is CATTWDRVYEQYF. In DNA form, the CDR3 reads TGTGCCACCACATGGGACAGGGTCTACGAGCAGTACTTC.

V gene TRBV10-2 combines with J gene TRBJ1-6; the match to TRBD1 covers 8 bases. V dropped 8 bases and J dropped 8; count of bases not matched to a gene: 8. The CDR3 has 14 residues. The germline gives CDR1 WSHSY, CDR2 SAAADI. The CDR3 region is CASGLQGAYSPLHF. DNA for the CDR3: TGCGCCAGCGGGTTGCAGGGGGCGTATTCACCCCTCCACTTT.

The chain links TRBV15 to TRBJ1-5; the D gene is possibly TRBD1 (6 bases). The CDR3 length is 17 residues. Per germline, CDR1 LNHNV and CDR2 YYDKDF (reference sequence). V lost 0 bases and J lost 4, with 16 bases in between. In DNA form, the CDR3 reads TGTGCCACCAGCAGAGACTGGGTGGACAGCCTTAATCAGCCCCAGCATTTT. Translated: CATSRDWVDSLNQPQHF.

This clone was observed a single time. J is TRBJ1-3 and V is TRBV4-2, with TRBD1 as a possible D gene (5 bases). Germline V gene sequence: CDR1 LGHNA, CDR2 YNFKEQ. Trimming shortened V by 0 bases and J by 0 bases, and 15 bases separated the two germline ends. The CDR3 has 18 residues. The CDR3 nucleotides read TGTGCCAGCAGCCAAGAAGGGGAAGACGCCAGCTCTGGAAACACCATATATTTT. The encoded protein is CASSQEGEDASSGNTIYF.